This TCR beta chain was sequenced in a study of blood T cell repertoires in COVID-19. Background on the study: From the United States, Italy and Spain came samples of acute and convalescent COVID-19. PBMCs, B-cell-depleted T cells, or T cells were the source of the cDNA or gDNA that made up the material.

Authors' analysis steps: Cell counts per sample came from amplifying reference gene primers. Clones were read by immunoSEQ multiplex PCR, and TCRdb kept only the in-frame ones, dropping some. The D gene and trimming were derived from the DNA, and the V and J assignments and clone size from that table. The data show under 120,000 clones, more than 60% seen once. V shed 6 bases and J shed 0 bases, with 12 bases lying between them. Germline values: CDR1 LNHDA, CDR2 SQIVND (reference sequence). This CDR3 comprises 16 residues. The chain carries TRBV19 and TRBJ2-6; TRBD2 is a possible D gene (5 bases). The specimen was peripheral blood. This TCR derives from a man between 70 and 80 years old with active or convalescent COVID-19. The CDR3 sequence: CASRRSEVSGANVLTF. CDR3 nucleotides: TGTGCCAGTAGGAGATCGGAGGTCTCTGGGGCCAACGTCCTGACTTTC.